The clone carrying this T cell receptor beta chain has only a few counts. The CDR3 runs to 14 residues. Trimming took off 2 bases at V and 4 bases at J, with 11 bases between the two ends. Germline V lookup: CDR1 MNHNY, CDR2 SVGAGI (reference sequence). TCRdb's table, derived via immunoSEQ multiplex PCR, lists solely in-frame clones and lacks some. The top ten clones hold 10% to 15% of a sample with 180,000 or so clones, around four fifths of them seen once. This sample is part of a study of blood T cell repertoires in COVID-19. Study context: COVID-19 samples from acute and convalescent phases originated in the United States, Italy and Spain.

The study assigned cohorts using participant-reported clinical history. Recovery among Cohort 3 donors was established by two negative PCRs, clearance, or symptom resolution. This receptor was obtained from a woman aged 55 to 70 who had recovered from COVID-19. Sequencing used PBMCs or T cells enriched from blood (not recorded which). The chain carries TRBV6-6 and TRBJ1-1; maybe TRBD1 (5 bases). Here the CDR3 DNA reads TGTGCCAGCAGTTACGGCCAGGGTGGCACTGAAGCTTTCTTT. Translating gives CASSYGQGGTEAFF.